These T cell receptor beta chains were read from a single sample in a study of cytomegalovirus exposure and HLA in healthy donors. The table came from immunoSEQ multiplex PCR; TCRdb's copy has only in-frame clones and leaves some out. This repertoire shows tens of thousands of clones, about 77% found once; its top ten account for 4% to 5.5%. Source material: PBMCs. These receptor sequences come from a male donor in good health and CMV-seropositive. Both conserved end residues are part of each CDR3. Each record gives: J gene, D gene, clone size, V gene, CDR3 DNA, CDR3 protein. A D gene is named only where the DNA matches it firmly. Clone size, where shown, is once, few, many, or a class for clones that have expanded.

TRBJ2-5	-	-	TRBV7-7	TGTGCCAGCAGCTCGTACCAAGAGACCCAGTACTTC	CASSSYQETQYF
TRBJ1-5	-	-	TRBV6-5	TGTGCCAGCAGTCAGAATAGCAATCAGCCCCAGCATTTT	CASSQNSNQPQHF
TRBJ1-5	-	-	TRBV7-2	TGTGCCAGCAGCTTAGAGGCAGCCAGGGCGGGCAATCAGCCCCAGCATTTT	CASSLEAARAGNQPQHF
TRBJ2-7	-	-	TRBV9	TGTGCCAGCAGCGGCGAAGGGGGGGGAGGGGCCTCCTACGAGCAGTACTTC	CASSGEGGGGASYEQYF
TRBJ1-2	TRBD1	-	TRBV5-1	TGCGCCAGCAGCTTGGTACAGGGGGCATGGTATGGCTACACCTTC	CASSLVQGAWYGYTF
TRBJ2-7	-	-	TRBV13	TGTGCCAGCAGCTTCGGGGACGAGCAGTACTTC	CASSFGDEQYF
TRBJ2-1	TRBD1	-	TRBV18	TGTGCCAGCTCACCAGACAGGGACACCTACAATGAGCAGTTCTTC	CASSPDRDTYNEQFF
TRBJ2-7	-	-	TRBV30	TGTGCCTGGAGTGCCTCCCTTCTTGGGCAACCCCCCTACGAGCAGTACTTC	CAWSASLLGQPPYEQYF
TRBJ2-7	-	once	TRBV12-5	TGTGCTAGTGGCCGAGTCGACAGACCTCCCTACGAGCAGTACTTC	CASGRVDRPPYEQYF
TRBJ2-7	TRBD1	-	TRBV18	TGTGCCAGCTCGCCCGGGACAGGGGTTGGCTACGAGCAGTACTTC	CASSPGTGVGYEQYF
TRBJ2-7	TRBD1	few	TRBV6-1	TGTGCCAGCATCGGGACAGATATTTACGAGCAGTACTTC	CASIGTDIYEQYF
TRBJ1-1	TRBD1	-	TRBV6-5	TGTGCCAGCAGCCTTGGGACAGTGAACACTGAAGCTTTCTTT	CASSLGTVNTEAFF
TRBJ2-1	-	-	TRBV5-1	TGCGCCAGCAGCCCCCCCCTACCGAACGAGCAGTTCTTC	CASSPPLPNEQFF
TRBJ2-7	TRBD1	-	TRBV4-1	TGCGCCAGCAGCCAGACACAGGGGTACGAGCAGTACTTC	CASSQTQGYEQYF
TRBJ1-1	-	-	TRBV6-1	TGTGCCAGCAGTATAACCAGGACACAGAACACTGAAGCTTTCTTT	CASSITRTQNTEAFF
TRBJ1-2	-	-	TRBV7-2	TGTGCCAGCAGCTTAGATGCGGTCGCGAGGGGCTACACCTTC	CASSLDAVARGYTF
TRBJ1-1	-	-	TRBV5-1	TGCGCCAGCAGCTTGGAGGCAGGCGTATTGAACACTGAAGCTTTCTTT	CASSLEAGVLNTEAFF
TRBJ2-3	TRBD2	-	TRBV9	TGTGCCAGCAGCGTAGTGGGTCAGCGGGAGGTGGTAGATACGCAGTATTTT	CASSVVGQREVVDTQYF
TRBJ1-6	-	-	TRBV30	TGTGCCTGGAGTACCCGCGGGGTAGGTAATTCACCCCTCCACTTT	CAWSTRGVGNSPLHF
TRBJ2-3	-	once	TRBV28	TGTGCCAGCATAGGGACTCGCACAGATACGCAGTATTTT	CASIGTRTDTQYF
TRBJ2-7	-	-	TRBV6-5	TGTGCCAGCAGTCAGCCAGGGGTATACGAGCAGTACTTC	CASSQPGVYEQYF
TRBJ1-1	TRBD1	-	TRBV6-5	TGTGCCAGCATTGACAGGGCTATGAACACTGAAGCTTTCTTT	CASIDRAMNTEAFF
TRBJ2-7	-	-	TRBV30	TGTGCCGGGGTGGCCGCCTCGCGGGCCGAGCAGTACTTC	CAGVAASRAEQYF
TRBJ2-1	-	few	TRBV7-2	TGTGCCAGCAGCTTTGACCGAGGAAATGAGCAGTTCTTC	CASSFDRGNEQFF
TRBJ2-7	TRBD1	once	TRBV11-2	TGTGCCAGCAGCTTAGATCGCGCACAGGGGGCCCGGGAGCAGTACTTC	CASSLDRAQGAREQYF
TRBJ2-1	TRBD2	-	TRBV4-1	TGCGCCAGCAGACGGGGACTAGCGGGAGGGCCCCTCAGTGAGCAGTTCTTC	CASRRGLAGGPLSEQFF
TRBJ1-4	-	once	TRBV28	TGTGCCAGCAGTTTAGGGCTCGGAATTAATGAAAAACTGTTTTTT	CASSLGLGINEKLFF
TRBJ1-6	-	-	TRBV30	TGTGCCGGAGGGGGGGGCCATAATTCACCCCTCCACTTT	CAGGGGHNSPLHF
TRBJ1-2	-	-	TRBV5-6	TGTGCCAGCACCCTTTGGCCGACAGAGACCTATGGCTACACCTTC	CASTLWPTETYGYTF
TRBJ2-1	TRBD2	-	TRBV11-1	TGTGCCAGCAGCTGGATCCGACTAGCGGCCTACAATGAGCAGTTCTTC	CASSWIRLAAYNEQFF
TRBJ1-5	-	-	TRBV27	TGTGCCAGCAGTTTACACGGGGGGAGCAATCAGCCCCAGCATTTT	CASSLHGGSNQPQHF
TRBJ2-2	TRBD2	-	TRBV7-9	TGTGCCAGCAGCTTAACTAGCGGTTCCACCGGGGAGCTGTTTTTT	CASSLTSGSTGELFF
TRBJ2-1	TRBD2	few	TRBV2	TGTGCCAGCAGCGAATCTAGCGGGGGGACCTACAATGAGCAGTTCTTC	CASSESSGGTYNEQFF
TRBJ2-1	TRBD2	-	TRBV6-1	TGTGCCAGCAGCCTAGCGGGGGGGTACAATGAGCAGTTCTTC	CASSLAGGYNEQFF
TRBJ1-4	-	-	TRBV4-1	TGCGCCAGCAGCCAAGCACACCCCGGGGAACTGTTTTTT	CASSQAHPGELFF